The 12 T cell receptor beta chains reported below all come from one sample, sequenced in a study of response to subunit inactivated influenza vaccine. TCRdb used MiXCR to reprocess the RT-PCR reads, holding one entry per CDR3 protein. The profile shows 710,000 or so distinct CDR3 sequences, about 15% of them singletons. Specimen: PBMCs from blood, collected 11 to 12 days after vaccination. The source is a man in his forties or fifties who received an inactivated influenza vaccine.

This clonotype was seen only a few times. The V call is TRBV7-3, the J call TRBJ2-1; TRBD2 matches at 7 bases. The CDR3 contains 16 residues. J was trimmed by 8 bases and V by 1 base; bases with no gene match: 11. Germline CDR1 and CDR2: SGHTA and FQGTGA. In nucleotides, the CDR3 is TGTGCCAGCAGCTTAATTGCCCCAGCGGGATCGGATGAGCAGTTCTTC. Its translation: CASSLIAPAGSDEQFF.

The chain employs TRBV2 and TRBJ2-3; D is perhaps TRBD2 (5 bases). The germline V gene encodes CDR1 SNHLY and CDR2 FYNNEI. Trimming left V 9 bases short and J 1 base short, with 11 bases between. The CDR3 runs to 13 residues. CDR3 region: CASGLQGTDTQYF. The CDR3 DNA sequence: TGTGCCAGTGGACTGCAGGGCACAGATACGCAGTATTTT.

In the case of this clonotype: At one of its ends the junction is not consistent with the germline gene, which may arise from a read error. The chain recombines TRBV6-1 with TRBJ1-1; D is unresolved. The CDR3 sequence is 13 residues long. Germline values: CDR1 MNHNS, CDR2 SASEGT. CDR3 loop: CASRVGLNTEALF. In DNA form, the CDR3 reads TGTGCCAGCAGGGTAGGTTTGAACACTGAAGCTCTCTTT.

There are a few counts of this clonotype. This chain uses TRBV5-1 with TRBJ1-4; D perhaps matches TRBD1 (5 bases). Germline CDR1 SGHRS, CDR2 YFSETQ. With 0 bases removed from V and 4 bases from J, the gap between germline ends came to 13 bases. The CDR3 spans 16 residues. CDR3 coding DNA: TGCGCCAGCAGCTTGGCAGGGATTGGAGATAATGAAAAACTGTTTTTT. Translated: CASSLAGIGDNEKLFF.

This clonotype was detected a few times. The V and J genes are TRBV25-1 and TRBJ2-3; 8 nucleotides match TRBD1. In germline, CDR1 is MGHDK, CDR2 SYGVNS. Trimming cost V 6 bases and J 4 bases; bases outside gene matches: 6. This CDR3 region has 14 residues. The CDR3 DNA sequence: TGTGCCAGCAGGCTTCAGGGGGCGTCAGATACGCAGTATTTT. Residues: CASRLQGASDTQYF.

This chain connects TRBV24-1 to TRBJ2-5; D uncertain. The CDR3 is 16 amino acids. V lost 3 bases to trimming and J lost 5 bases, with 18 bases between them. Germline V CDR1 and CDR2: KGHDR, SFDVKD. The CDR3 here is CATSDAVNGVGETQYF. DNA for the CDR3: TGTGCCACCAGTGATGCAGTTAATGGGGTTGGGGAGACCCAGTACTTC.

In this sample, this clonotype turned up a few times. The chain is built from TRBV28 and TRBJ2-2; D is possibly TRBD1 (5 bases). Trimming removed 5 bases at V and 0 bases at J, with 13 bases between. Per the germline V gene, CDR1 is MDHEN and CDR2 is SYDVKM. The CDR3 extends over 16 amino acids. The CDR3 here is CASSPGHLANTGELFF. The DNA for the CDR3 is TGTGCCAGCAGTCCCGGACACCTCGCGAACACCGGGGAGCTGTTTTTT.

The table lists this clonotype with many counts. The chain uses TRBV7-2 and TRBJ2-3, with D possibly being TRBD2 (7 bases). The CDR3 sequence is 15 residues long. Trimming shortened V by 2 bases and J by 4 bases, and 13 bases separated the two germline ends. Germline CDR1 is SGHTA and CDR2 is FQGNSA. CDR3 region: CASSLPSGTSDTQYF. CDR3 sequence (DNA): TGTGCCAGCAGCTTACCCAGCGGGACATCAGATACGCAGTATTTT.

This clonotype has a handful of counts. The genes are TRBV7-3 and TRBJ2-3; possible D gene TRBD1, 5 bases. Germline V CDR1 and CDR2: SGHTA, FQGTGA. V dropped 5 bases and J dropped 4 bases, with 19 bases sitting between them. The CDR3 covers 16 residues. CDR3 nucleotide sequence: TGTGCCAGCAGCGACGACCTATTAACCAGGGCAGATACGCAGTATTTT. It yields the protein CASSDDLLTRADTQYF.

In DNA, the CDR3 is TGTGCCAGCGGCGACAGGGTAGGAGAGACCCAGTACTTC. It yields the protein CASGDRVGETQYF. The rearrangement uses TRBV28 and TRBJ2-5; TRBD1 aligns across 7 bases. The germline V gene has CDR1 MDHEN and CDR2 SYDVKM. The CDR3 sequence is 13 residues long. Unmatched junction bases numbered 7, after V lost 8 bases and J lost 4 bases.

This clonotype was seen more than once but under ten times. The CDR3: CATKRPTSNQPQHF. CDR3 DNA: TGTGCCACCAAGCGACCAACTAGCAATCAGCCCCAGCATTTT. J is TRBJ1-5 and V is TRBV6-2 or TRBV6-3; the D is unclear. The CDR3 length is 14 residues. Germline lookup yields CDR1 MNHEY and CDR2 SVGEGT. V was trimmed by 10 bases and J by 0 bases, leaving 13 bases between them.

Only a few counts were recorded for this clonotype. The rearrangement uses TRBV7-9 and TRBJ2-7; 9 positions match TRBD2. There are 15 residues in the CDR3. The ends lost 4 bases at V and 4 bases at J; junction bases unmatched: 8. Germline CDR1 is SEHNR and CDR2 is FQNEAQ (reference sequence). This chain's CDR3 is CASSSRLADQYEQYF. CDR3 coding DNA: TGTGCCAGCAGCTCGCGACTAGCGGACCAATACGAGCAGTACTTC.